This TCR beta chain was identified in a study of blood T cell repertoires in COVID-19. This table comes from immunoSEQ multiplex PCR, and its TCRdb copy is limited to in-frame clones, with some not included. The sample lists 250,000 to 300,000 clones; roughly 88% were seen once. Enrollees, about 18 to 89 years old, lived in about two dozen US areas. The source of this sequence is a woman in her forties or fifties who had recovered from COVID-19. The sample consisted of PBMCs or T cells enriched from blood (not recorded which).

The CDR3 DNA reads as TGTGCCAGCAGCTGGACTAGCGGGCAAGATACGCAGTATTTT. Amino acids: CASSWTSGQDTQYF. J is TRBJ2-3 and V is TRBV7-2; the match to TRBD2 covers 11 bases. Trimming cost V 4 bases and J 5 bases; bases outside gene matches: 2. Germline CDR1 and CDR2: SGHTA and FQGNSA. This CDR3 has 14 residues.